This T cell receptor (beta chain) is drawn from a study of blood T cells in healthy people across ages. Findings of the study overall: It was the long-lived donors that had more naive CD4+ cells and higher diversity than aged donors.

Then a second PCR, running about 6 to 11 cycles, was carried out with a sample-barcoded 5' primer and a J-beta primer mix. MiXCR, run by TCRdb on the 5' RACE reads, gives a single entry per CDR3 protein. The repertoire holds fewer than 650,000 distinct CDR3 sequences, with about 27% as singletons. This clonotype was counted only a few times. The antigen is undetermined. CDR1 is MNHNS and CDR2 is SASEGT in the germline V gene. The CDR3 totals 13 residues. Deletions cut 6 bases from V and 0 bases from J, with 8 bases between. The sample was also linked to a second study, of T cells of mothers and their children.

The sequenced material came from blood. This receptor was obtained from a boy between 2 and 15 years old in good health. J is TRBJ1-1 and V is TRBV6-1, with a weak D call TRBD1 (5 bases). The CDR3 spells CASSRDLNTEAFF. Here the CDR3 DNA reads TGTGCCAGCAGCAGGGATTTGAACACTGAAGCTTTCTTT.